The 3 T cell receptor beta chains listed next were all sequenced from one sample in a study of blood T cell repertoires in COVID-19. TCRdb keeps only in-frame clones here, not all; method: immunoSEQ multiplex PCR. The sample carries tens of thousands of clones, roughly 91% recorded once. The sequenced sample was peripheral blood. These receptor sequences come from a woman aged 80 or older with acute or convalescent COVID-19.

The CDR3 coding sequence is TGTGCCAGTAGTATCGGGGGACAGGGAACCTACGAGCAGTACTTC. Amino acids: CASSIGGQGTYEQYF. The chain recombines TRBV19 with TRBJ2-7, with 9 bases matching TRBD1. The CDR3 runs to 15 residues. The germline CDR1 and CDR2 sequences are LNHDA and SQIVND (reference sequence). The V and J ends lost 3 bases and 2 bases, in that order; junction bases with no gene match: 5. The full variable domain, completed using reference TRBV19 and TRBJ2-7, is DGGITQSPKYLFRKEGQNVTLSCEQNLNHDAMYWYRQDPGQGLRLIYYSQIVNDFQKGDIAEGYSVSREKKESFPLTVTSAQKNPTAFYLCASSIGGQGTYEQYFGPGTRLTVT.

This clone was detected once. The rearrangement links TRBV6-6 to TRBJ1-5; D uncertain. The CDR3 is made up of 14 amino acids. V dropped 7 bases and J dropped 0 bases, with 10 bases sitting between them. The germline CDR1 and CDR2 sequences are MNHNY and SVGAGI (reference sequence). CDR3 loop: CASTGSYSNQPQHF. The CDR3 DNA sequence: TGTGCCAGCACAGGCAGTTATAGCAATCAGCCCCAGCATTTT.

V is TRBV28 and J is TRBJ2-3; D might be TRBD2 (6 bases). CDR3 length: 17 residues. CDR1 and CDR2 from the germline V gene are MDHEN and SYDVKM. V lost 5 bases, J lost 2 bases, and 20 bases lay in between. The DNA for the CDR3 is TGTGCCAGCAGTCCGTCCCCCGGAGCGGGCCTCACAGATACGCAGTATTTT. Protein sequence: CASSPSPGAGLTDTQYF.